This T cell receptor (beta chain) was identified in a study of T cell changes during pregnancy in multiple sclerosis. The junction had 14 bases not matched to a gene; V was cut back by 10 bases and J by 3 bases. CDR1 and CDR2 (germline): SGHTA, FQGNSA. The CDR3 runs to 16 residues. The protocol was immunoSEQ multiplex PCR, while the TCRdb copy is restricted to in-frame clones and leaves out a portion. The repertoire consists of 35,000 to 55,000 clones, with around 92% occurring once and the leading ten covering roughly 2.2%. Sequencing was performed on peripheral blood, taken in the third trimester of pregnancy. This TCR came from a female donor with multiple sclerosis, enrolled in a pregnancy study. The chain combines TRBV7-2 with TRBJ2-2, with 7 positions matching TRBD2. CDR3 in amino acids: CAMAGAGSSYTGELFF. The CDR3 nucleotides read TGTGCCATGGCGGGAGCGGGGTCCTCATACACCGGGGAGCTGTTTTTT.